This T cell receptor beta chain was captured by sequencing in a study of blood T cell repertoires in COVID-19. Looking at the study overall: The cDNA or gDNA used as material had been derived from T cells, B-cell-depleted T cells, or PBMCs.

Original methodology: Using reference gene primer amplification, nucleated cell counts were estimated. Sequencing was performed with immunoSEQ multiplex PCR; in TCRdb, only in-frame clones are kept and a portion is missing. For V, J and clone size, that table is used; D and trimming come from the DNA. The table shows about 330,000 clones, with roughly 89% occurring only once. Trimming shortened V by 7 bases and J by 2 bases, and 14 bases separated the two germline ends. The CDR3 covers 14 residues. Germline V lookup: CDR1 MNHEY, CDR2 SMNVEV (reference sequence). Seattle researchers signed up patients amid active infection and tracked them longitudinally.

Sequenced: peripheral blood. The V gene is TRBV27, the J gene TRBJ1-2; tentative D call: TRBD1 (5 bases). The source is a man younger than 40 with COVID-19, enrolled during active disease. DNA for the CDR3: TGTGCCAGCATGGAGATGGGGGGGAACTATGGCTACACCTTC. The encoded protein is CASMEMGGNYGYTF.